Listed below are T cell receptor beta chains from one sample, sequenced in a study of shared clonotypes between healthy human individuals. Sequencing was performed with immunoSEQ multiplex PCR; in TCRdb, only in-frame clones are kept and a portion is missing. This table has around 530,000 clones, around 76% appearing once. The sequencing input was PBMCs. The receptors come from a woman aged 40 to 50 in good health. Some clones in this sample may be carry-over from other donors' samples. CDR3s include the opening cysteine and the closing phenylalanine or tryptophan. D genes are given only for firm matches. Clone size is not always given. Where it is, it says once, few, many or a class for expanded clones.

TRBJ2-7	TRBV28	.	.	TGTGCCAGCAGCTACGCCTACGAGCAGTACTTC	CASSYAYEQYF
TRBJ2-7	TRBV4-1	TRBD2	.	TGCGCCAGCAGCTTACTAGCGGGAGTCGGCCAGCAGTACTTC	CASSLLAGVGQQYF
TRBJ2-1	TRBV5-1	.	few	TGCGCCAGCAGCTTGGCCACAGGGAATGAGCAGTTCTTC	CASSLATGNEQFF
TRBJ2-1	TRBV29-1	.	.	TGCAGCGTTGACCGGATATCCTACAATGAGCAGTTCTTC	CSVDRISYNEQFF
TRBJ2-1	TRBV7-3	.	.	TGTGCCAGCAGCCGGACTGGGAACAATGAGCAGTTCTTC	CASSRTGNNEQFF
TRBJ2-2	TRBV5-1	.	few	TGCGCCAGCAGCCCCCCGGAGATGGGTGACACCGGGGAGCTGTTTTTT	CASSPPEMGDTGELFF
TRBJ2-3	TRBV4-2	.	.	TGTGCCAGCAGCCAGGAACTAGCTAGCACAGATACGCAGTATTTT	CASSQELASTDTQYF
TRBJ1-4	TRBV5-1	.	.	TGCGCCAGCAGTTACTTTATGGGGACGGATTATGAAAAACTGTTTTTT	CASSYFMGTDYEKLFF
TRBJ2-3	TRBV5-1	.	few	TGCGCCAGCAGCTTGGGGGAACCAGATACGCAGTATTTT	CASSLGEPDTQYF
TRBJ2-1	TRBV10-2	TRBD2	many	TGCGCCAGCAGTGGAAGGTTTGGGGCCGCCCTAGCGGGAGGGCCGGGGGATGAGCAGTTCTTC	CASSGRFGAALAGGPGDEQFF
TRBJ2-7	TRBV5-1	TRBD2	.	TGCGCCAGCAGCTTGGGACTAGCGGGGATCTACGAGCAGTACTTC	CASSLGLAGIYEQYF